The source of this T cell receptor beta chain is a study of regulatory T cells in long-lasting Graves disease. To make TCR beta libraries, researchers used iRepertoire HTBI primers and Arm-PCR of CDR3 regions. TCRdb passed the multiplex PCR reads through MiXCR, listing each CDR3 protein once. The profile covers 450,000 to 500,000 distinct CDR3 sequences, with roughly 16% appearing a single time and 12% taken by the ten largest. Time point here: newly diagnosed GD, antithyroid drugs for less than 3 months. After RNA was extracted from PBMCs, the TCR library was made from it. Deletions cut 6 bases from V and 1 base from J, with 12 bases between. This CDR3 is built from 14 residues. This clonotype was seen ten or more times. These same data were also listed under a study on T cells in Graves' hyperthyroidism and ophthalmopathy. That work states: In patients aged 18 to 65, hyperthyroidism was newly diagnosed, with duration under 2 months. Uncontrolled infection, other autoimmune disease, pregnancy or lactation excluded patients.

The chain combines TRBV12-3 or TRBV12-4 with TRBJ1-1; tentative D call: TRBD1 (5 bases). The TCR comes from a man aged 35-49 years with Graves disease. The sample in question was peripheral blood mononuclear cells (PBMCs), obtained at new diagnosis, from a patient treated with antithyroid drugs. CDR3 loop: CASRPLTENTEAFF. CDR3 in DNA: TGTGCCAGCAGACCTCTGACAGAGAACACTGAAGCTTTCTTT.